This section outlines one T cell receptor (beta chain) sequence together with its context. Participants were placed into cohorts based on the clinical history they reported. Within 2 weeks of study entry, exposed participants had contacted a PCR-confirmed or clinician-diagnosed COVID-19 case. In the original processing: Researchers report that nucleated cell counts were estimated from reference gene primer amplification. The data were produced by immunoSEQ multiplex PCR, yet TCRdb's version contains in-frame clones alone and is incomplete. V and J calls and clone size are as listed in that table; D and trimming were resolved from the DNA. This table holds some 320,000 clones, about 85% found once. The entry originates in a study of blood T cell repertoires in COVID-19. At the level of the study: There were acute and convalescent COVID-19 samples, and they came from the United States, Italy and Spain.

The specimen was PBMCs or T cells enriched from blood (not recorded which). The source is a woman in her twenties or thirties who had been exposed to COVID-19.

CDR3 protein: CASSLGPGYGYTF. The CDR3, as DNA: TGTGCCAGCAGCTTAGGCCCCGGCTATGGCTACACCTTC. This chain uses TRBV7-9 with TRBJ1-2; D gene uncertain. Germline CDR1 is SEHNR and CDR2 is FQNEAQ (reference sequence). This CDR3 is 13 amino acids long. Trimming left V 1 base short and J 4 bases short, with 7 bases between.